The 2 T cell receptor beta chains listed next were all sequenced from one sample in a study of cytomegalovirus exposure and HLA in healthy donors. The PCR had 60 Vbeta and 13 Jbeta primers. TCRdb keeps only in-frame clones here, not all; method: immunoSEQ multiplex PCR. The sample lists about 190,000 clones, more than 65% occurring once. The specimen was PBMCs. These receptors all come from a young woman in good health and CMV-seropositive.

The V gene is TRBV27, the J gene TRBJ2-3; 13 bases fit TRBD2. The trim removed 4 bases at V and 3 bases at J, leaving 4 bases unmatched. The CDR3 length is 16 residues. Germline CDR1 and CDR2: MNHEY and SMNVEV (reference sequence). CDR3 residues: CASSYRLAGGTDTQYF. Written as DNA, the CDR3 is TGTGCCAGCAGTTATAGACTAGCGGGAGGAACAGATACGCAGTATTTT.

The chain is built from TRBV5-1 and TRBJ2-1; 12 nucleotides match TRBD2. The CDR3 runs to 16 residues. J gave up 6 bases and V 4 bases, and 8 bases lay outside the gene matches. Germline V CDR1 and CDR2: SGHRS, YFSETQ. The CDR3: CASSAPLAGGRNEQFF. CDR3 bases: TGCGCCAGCAGCGCCCCTCTAGCGGGAGGGCGCAATGAGCAGTTCTTC.